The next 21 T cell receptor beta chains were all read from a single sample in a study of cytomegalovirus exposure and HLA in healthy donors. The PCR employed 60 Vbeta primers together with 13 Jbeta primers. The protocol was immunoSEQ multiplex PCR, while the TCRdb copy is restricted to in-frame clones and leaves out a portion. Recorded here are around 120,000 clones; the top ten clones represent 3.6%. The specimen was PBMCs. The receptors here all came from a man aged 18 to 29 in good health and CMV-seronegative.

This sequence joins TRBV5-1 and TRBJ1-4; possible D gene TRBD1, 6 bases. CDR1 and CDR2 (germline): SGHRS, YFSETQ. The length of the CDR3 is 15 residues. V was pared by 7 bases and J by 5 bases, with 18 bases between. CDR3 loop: CASRGAGGRNEKLFF. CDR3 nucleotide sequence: TGCGCCAGCCGGGGGGCGGGCGGACGGAATGAAAAACTGTTTTTT.

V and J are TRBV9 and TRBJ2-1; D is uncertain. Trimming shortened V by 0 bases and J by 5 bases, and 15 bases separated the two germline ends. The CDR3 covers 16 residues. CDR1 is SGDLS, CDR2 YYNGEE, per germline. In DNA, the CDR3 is TGTGCCAGCAGCGTAGAACCGGGTCTTATAGACAATGAGCAGTTCTTC. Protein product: CASSVEPGLIDNEQFF.

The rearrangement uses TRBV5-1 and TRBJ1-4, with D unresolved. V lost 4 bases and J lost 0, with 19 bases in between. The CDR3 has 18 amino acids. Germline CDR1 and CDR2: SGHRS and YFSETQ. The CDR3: CASSAAGNYYATNEKLFF. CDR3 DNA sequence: TGCGCCAGCAGCGCTGCGGGCAATTACTATGCAACTAATGAAAAACTGTTTTTT.

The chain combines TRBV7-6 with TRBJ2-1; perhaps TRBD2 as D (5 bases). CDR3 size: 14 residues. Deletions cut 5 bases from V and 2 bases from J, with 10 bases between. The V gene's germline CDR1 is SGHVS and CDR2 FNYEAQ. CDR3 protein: CASSPHGTYNEQFF. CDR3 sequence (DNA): TGTGCCAGCAGCCCTCACGGGACCTACAATGAGCAGTTCTTC.

The CDR3, as DNA: TGTGCCAGTAGTATGCGGATAGGGGGTCTTGAAGCTTTCTTT. Translating it yields CASSMRIGGLEAFF. This chain links TRBV19 with TRBJ1-1; maybe TRBD1 (6 bases). The germline V gene encodes CDR1 LNHDA and CDR2 SQIVND (reference sequence). The CDR3 consists of 14 residues. V lost 3 bases, J lost 7 bases, and 15 bases lay in between.

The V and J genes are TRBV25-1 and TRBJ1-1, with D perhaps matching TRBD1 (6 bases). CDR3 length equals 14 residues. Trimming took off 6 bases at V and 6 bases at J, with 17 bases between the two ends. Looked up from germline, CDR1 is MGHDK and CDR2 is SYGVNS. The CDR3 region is CASRIDRPHPEAFF. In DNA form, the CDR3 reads TGTGCCAGCAGAATCGACAGGCCTCACCCTGAAGCTTTCTTT.

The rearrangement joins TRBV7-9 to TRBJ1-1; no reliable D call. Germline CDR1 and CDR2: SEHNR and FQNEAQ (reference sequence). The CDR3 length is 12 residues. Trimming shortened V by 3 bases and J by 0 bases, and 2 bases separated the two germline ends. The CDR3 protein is CASSFMNTEAFF. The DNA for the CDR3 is TGTGCCAGCAGCTTCATGAACACTGAAGCTTTCTTT.

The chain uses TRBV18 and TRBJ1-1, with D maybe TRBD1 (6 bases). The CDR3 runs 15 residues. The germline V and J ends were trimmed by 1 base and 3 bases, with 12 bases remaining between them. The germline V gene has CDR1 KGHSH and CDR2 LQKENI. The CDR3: CASSPQGGGHTEAFF. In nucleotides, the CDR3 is TGTGCCAGCTCACCACAGGGGGGGGGACACACTGAAGCTTTCTTT.

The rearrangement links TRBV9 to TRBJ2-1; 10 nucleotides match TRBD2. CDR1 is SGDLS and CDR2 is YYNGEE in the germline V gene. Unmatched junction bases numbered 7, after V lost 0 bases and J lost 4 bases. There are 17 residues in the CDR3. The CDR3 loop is CASSVESAGGVYNEQFF. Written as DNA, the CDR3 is TGTGCCAGCAGCGTAGAGTCAGCGGGGGGGGTGTACAATGAGCAGTTCTTC.

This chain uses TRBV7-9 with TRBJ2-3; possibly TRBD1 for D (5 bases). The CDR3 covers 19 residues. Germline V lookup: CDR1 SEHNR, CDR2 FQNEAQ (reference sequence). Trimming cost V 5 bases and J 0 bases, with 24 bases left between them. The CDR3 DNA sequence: TGTGCCAGCAGCGCCCGACAGACGCTAACAACTACTAGCACAGATACGCAGTATTTT. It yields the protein CASSARQTLTTTSTDTQYF.

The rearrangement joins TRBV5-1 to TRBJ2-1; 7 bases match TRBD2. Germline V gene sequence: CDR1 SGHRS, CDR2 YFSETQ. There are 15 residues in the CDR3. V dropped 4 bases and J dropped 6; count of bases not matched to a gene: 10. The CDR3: CASSRLADLRNEQFF. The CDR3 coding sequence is TGCGCCAGCAGCCGCCTAGCGGACCTGCGCAATGAGCAGTTCTTC.

The CDR3 spells CASRWTGSNYGYTF. CDR3 DNA: TGTGCCAGCAGGTGGACAGGGTCTAACTATGGCTACACCTTC. The chain recombines TRBV27 with TRBJ1-2, with 8 bases matching TRBD1. This CDR3 has 14 residues. J gave up 0 bases and V 6 bases, and 3 bases lay outside the gene matches. The germline CDR1 and CDR2 sequences are MNHEY and SMNVEV (reference sequence).

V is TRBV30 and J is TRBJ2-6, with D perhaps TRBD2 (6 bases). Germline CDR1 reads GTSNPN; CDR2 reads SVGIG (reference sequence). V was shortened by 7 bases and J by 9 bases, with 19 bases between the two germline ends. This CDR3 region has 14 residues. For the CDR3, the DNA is TGTGCCTCGGATCCAGGAGGGGCGGGCAACGTCCTGACTTTC. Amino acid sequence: CASDPGGAGNVLTF.

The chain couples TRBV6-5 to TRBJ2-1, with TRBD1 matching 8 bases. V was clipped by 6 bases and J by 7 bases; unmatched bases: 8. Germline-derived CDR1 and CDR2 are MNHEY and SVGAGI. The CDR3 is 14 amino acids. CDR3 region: CASSHRGTLNEQFF. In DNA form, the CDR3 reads TGTGCCAGCAGCCACAGGGGGACCTTGAATGAGCAGTTCTTC.

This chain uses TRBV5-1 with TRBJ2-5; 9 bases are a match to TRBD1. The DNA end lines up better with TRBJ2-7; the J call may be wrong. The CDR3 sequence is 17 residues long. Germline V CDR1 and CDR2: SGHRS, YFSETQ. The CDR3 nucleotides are TGCGCCAGCCATGGGACAGGGTTGCGTCGGTCAACCTACGAGCAGTACTTC. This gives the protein CASHGTGLRRSTYEQYF.

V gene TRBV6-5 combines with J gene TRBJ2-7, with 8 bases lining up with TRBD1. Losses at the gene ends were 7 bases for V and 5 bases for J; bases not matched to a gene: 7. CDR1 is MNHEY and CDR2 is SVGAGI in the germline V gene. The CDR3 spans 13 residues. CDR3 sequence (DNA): TGTGCCAGCAATATTGGACAGGGCCACGAGCAGTACTTC. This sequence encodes CASNIGQGHEQYF.

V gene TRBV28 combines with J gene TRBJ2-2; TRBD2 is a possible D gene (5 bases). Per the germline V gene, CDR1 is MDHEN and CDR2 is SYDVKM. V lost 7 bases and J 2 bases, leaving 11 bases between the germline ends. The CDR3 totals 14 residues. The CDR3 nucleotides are TGTGCCAGCAAGATGGGAGTCAACACCGGGGAGCTGTTTTTT. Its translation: CASKMGVNTGELFF.

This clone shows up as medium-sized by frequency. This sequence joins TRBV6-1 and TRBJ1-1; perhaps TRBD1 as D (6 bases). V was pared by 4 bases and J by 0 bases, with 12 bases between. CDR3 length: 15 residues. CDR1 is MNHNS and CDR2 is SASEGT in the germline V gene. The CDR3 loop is CASSGTASLNTEAFF. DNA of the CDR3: TGTGCCAGCAGTGGGACAGCAAGTTTGAACACTGAAGCTTTCTTT.

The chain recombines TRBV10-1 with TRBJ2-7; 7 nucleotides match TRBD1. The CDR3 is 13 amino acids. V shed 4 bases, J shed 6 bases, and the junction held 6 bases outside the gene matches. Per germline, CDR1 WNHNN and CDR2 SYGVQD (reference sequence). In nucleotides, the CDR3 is TGCGCCAGCAGTGTAAAGACAGGGATCGAGCAGTACTTC. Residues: CASSVKTGIEQYF.

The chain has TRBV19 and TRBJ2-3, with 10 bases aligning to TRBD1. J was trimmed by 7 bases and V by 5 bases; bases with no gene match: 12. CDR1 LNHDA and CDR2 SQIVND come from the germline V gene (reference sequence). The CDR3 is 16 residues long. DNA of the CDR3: TGTGCCAGTAGTTCCCGGACAGGGGGAAAGGTAAATACGCAGTATTTT. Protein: CASSSRTGGKVNTQYF.

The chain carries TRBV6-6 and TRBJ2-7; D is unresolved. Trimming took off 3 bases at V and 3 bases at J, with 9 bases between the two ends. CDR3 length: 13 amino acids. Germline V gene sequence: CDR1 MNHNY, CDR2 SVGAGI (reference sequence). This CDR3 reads CASSYWFSYEQYF. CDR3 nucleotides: TGTGCCAGCAGTTATTGGTTCAGCTACGAGCAGTACTTC.